The entry that follows covers one T cell receptor beta chain sequence. Germline V gives CDR1 SGHRS, CDR2 YFSETQ. V shed 3 bases and J shed 4 bases, with 11 bases lying between them. CDR3 length equals 14 residues. This specimen comes from a study of T-cell memory formation after mild COVID-19. 5'RACE primed at constant segments yielded TCR alpha and TCR beta cDNA libraries bearing sample barcodes and UMIs. One entry per CDR3 protein, called by TCRdb with MiXCR from the 5' RACE reads. This table holds about 50,000 distinct CDR3 sequences, about 7% found once. The sequence derives from a man younger than 30 who had mild COVID-19 (a few samples of this study predate the infection). Cell type and time point are not known. The genes are TRBV5-1 and TRBJ2-1; D gene unclear. Material: PBMCs or a T cell subset sorted from them (not recorded which). CDR3 nucleotide sequence: TGCGCCAGCAGCTCGGGTTCTGTATACAATGAGCAGTTCTTC. Its protein product is CASSSGSVYNEQFF.